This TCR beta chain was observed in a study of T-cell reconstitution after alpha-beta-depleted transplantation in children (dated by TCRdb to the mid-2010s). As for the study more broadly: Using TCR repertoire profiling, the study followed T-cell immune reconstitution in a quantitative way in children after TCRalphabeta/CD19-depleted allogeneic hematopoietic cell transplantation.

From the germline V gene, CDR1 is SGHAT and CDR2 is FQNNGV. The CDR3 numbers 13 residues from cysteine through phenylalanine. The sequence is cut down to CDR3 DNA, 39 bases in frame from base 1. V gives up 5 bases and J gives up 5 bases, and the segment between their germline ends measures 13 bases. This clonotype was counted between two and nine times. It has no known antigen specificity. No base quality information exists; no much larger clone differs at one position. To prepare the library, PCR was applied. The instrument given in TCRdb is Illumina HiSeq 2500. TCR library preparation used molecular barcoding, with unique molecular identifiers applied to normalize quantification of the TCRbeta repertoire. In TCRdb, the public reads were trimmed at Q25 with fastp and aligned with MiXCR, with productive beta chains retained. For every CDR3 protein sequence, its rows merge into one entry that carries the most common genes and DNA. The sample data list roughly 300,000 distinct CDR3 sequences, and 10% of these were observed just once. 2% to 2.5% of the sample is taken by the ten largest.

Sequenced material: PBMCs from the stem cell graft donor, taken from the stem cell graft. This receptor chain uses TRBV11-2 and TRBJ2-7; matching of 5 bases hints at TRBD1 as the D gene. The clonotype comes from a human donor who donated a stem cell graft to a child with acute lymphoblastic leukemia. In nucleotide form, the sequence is TGTGCCAGCAGCCATCCCAGGGCGCACGAGCAGTACTTC. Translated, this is CASSHPRAHEQYF.